Below are 22 T cell receptor beta chains sequenced from a single sample in a study of T cell responses to AZD1222 COVID-19 vaccine. TCRdb's copy holds only in-frame clones and misses some; the assay was immunoSEQ multiplex PCR. The sample includes 90,000 to 120,000 clones, about 92% of them seen just once. The sample was peripheral blood, taken 28 days after the second AZD1222 dose. Receptors were obtained from an adult who received the AZD1222 COVID-19 vaccine.

The chain employs TRBV12-3 or TRBV12-4 and TRBJ1-2; no clear D. The CDR3 loop spans 12 amino acids. Trimming shortened V by 6 bases and J by 6 bases, and 11 bases separated the two germline ends. The DNA of the CDR3 is TGTGCCAGCAGATCAGCCGGGGATGGCTACACCTTC. Its translation is CASRSAGDGYTF.

The rearrangement joins TRBV7-9 to TRBJ1-3; 9 nucleotides agree with TRBD1. The CDR3 loop spans 15 amino acids. Germline V CDR1 and CDR2: SEHNR, FQNEAQ (reference sequence). Unmatched junction bases numbered 5, after V lost 6 bases and J lost 2 bases. The CDR3 is CASSQQGAAGNTIYF. The DNA of the CDR3 is TGTGCCAGCAGTCAACAGGGGGCTGCTGGAAACACCATATATTTT.

Written as DNA, the CDR3 is TGTGCCAGCAGCATGTCAGGGACAATGACCTACGAGCAGTACTTC. Translating it yields CASSMSGTMTYEQYF. The chain carries TRBV5-4 and TRBJ2-7; possibly TRBD1 for D (6 bases). The germline CDR1 and CDR2 sequences are SGHNT and YYREEE (reference sequence). The CDR3 runs to 15 residues. V gave up 4 bases and J gave up 2 bases, with 16 bases separating them.

The gene calls are TRBV7-8 and TRBJ1-3, with no clear D. Germline V gene sequence: CDR1 SGHVS, CDR2 FQNEAQ. V shed 2 bases and J shed 0 bases, with 8 bases lying between them. The CDR3 covers 15 residues. The CDR3 bases are TGTGCCAGCAGCTTAACATCTAACTCTGGAAACACCATATATTTT. Encoded protein: CASSLTSNSGNTIYF.

The chain links TRBV5-1 to TRBJ1-4; 9 bases match TRBD1. This CDR3 is built from 16 residues. V shed 0 bases, J shed 7 bases, and the junction held 7 bases outside the gene matches. Germline CDR1 reads SGHRS; CDR2 reads YFSETQ. The CDR3 sequence is CASSLGGTGSGEKLFF. The CDR3 coding sequence is TGCGCCAGCAGCTTGGGAGGGACAGGGTCAGGTGAAAAACTGTTTTTT.

This chain joins TRBV27 and TRBJ2-1; D gene unclear. This CDR3 is 15 amino acids long. V was cut by 2 bases and J by 7 bases, with 15 bases left in between. Germline CDR1 and CDR2: MNHEY and SMNVEV (reference sequence). In DNA, the CDR3 is TGTGCCAGCAGTTTAGGAATAGCCCTTGTGAATGAGCAGTTCTTC. Protein sequence: CASSLGIALVNEQFF.

CDR3 DNA sequence: TGTGCCAGCAGCTTACCCGGAGGAACCTACAATGAGCAGTTCTTC. The encoded protein is CASSLPGGTYNEQFF. The chain carries TRBV7-9 and TRBJ2-1, with D perhaps TRBD2 (5 bases). Per germline, CDR1 SEHNR and CDR2 FQNEAQ (reference sequence). V lost 2 bases and J 2 bases, leaving 10 bases between the germline ends. There are 15 residues in the CDR3.

The V and J genes are TRBV30 and TRBJ1-1; no clear D. The CDR3 sequence is 13 residues long. V was cut by 2 bases and J by 0 bases, with 7 bases left in between. CDR1 and CDR2 (germline): GTSNPN, SVGIG (reference sequence). This CDR3 reads CAWSRTVNTEAFF. CDR3 DNA: TGTGCCTGGAGTCGGACGGTGAACACTGAAGCTTTCTTT. The variable domain in full, completed from reference TRBV30 and TRBJ1-1, reads SQTIHQWPATLVQPVGSPLSLECTVEGTSNPNLYWYRQAAGRGLQLLFYSVGIGQISSEVPQNLSASRPQDRQFILSSKKLLLSDSGFYLCAWSRTVNTEAFFGQGTRLTVV.

The chain combines TRBV10-3 with TRBJ1-4; no clear D gene. Germline values: CDR1 ENHRY, CDR2 SYGVKD. The CDR3 sequence is 15 residues long. The ends were cut back, 8 bases at V and 8 bases at J, with 21 bases in the middle. The CDR3 DNA sequence: TGTGCCATCTCCCCCGGGGTTTCCGTGAGAGAAAAACTGTTTTTT. It yields the protein CAISPGVSVREKLFF.

DNA for the CDR3: TGTGCCAGCAGTTACTCGAGTCGGATCTTGAGGTACGAGCAGTACTTC. Translated: CASSYSSRILRYEQYF. V usage is TRBV6-2 or TRBV6-3 and J usage is TRBJ2-7; D unclear. Germline CDR1 reads MNHEY; CDR2 reads SVGEGT. The CDR3 spans 16 residues. V lost 0 bases and J 4 bases, leaving 16 bases between the germline ends.

The V call is TRBV9, the J call TRBJ2-7; the D is unclear. Germline CDR1 and CDR2: SGDLS and YYNGEE. V was trimmed by 0 bases and J by 0 bases, leaving 7 bases between them. This CDR3 comprises 14 residues. The CDR3 reads CASSVVPGSYEQYF. The CDR3 coding sequence is TGTGCCAGCAGCGTAGTTCCTGGCTCCTACGAGCAGTACTTC.

The rearrangement uses TRBV7-9 and TRBJ2-7; unclear D gene. The length of the CDR3 is 16 residues. Trimming pared 0 bases from V and 0 bases from J, leaving 12 bases between. Germline CDR1 and CDR2: SEHNR and FQNEAQ (reference sequence). The CDR3 DNA reads TGTGCCAGCAGCTTAGCGAGTGCAGCGAACTCCTACGAGCAGTACTTC. Encoded protein: CASSLASAANSYEQYF.

The rearrangement links TRBV7-9 to TRBJ2-6; 9 nucleotides match TRBD1. The junction had 12 bases not matched to a gene; V was cut back by 5 bases and J by 4 bases. CDR1 SEHNR and CDR2 FQNEAQ come from the germline V gene (reference sequence). The length of the CDR3 is 18 residues. Here the CDR3 reads CASSPLPGQGTGANVLTF. CDR3 nucleotides: TGTGCCAGCAGCCCCCTCCCGGGACAGGGTACCGGGGCCAACGTCCTGACTTTC.

This chain connects TRBV19 to TRBJ2-1; D is uncertain. Germline-derived CDR1 and CDR2 are LNHDA and SQIVND (reference sequence). V was shortened by 4 bases and J by 0 bases, with 10 bases between the two germline ends. The CDR3 length is 15 residues. The CDR3 loop is CASSTGPSSYNEQFF. CDR3 in DNA: TGTGCCAGTAGTACCGGGCCCAGCTCCTACAATGAGCAGTTCTTC.

This chain joins TRBV14 and TRBJ2-3; D might be TRBD2 (5 bases). The CDR3 spans 18 residues. Deletions cut 2 bases from V and 2 bases from J, with 20 bases between. Germline V gives CDR1 SGHDN, CDR2 FVKESK. The CDR3 sequence is CASSQRFPGVLPTDTQYF. CDR3 nucleotides: TGTGCCAGCAGCCAACGATTCCCCGGGGTCCTACCCACAGATACGCAGTATTTT. The full variable domain, with the rest looked up from reference TRBV14 and TRBJ2-3, is EAGVTQFPSHSVIEKGQTVTLRCDPISGHDNLYWYRRVMGKEIKFLLHFVKESKQDESGMPNNRFLAERTGGTYSTLKVQPAELEDSGVYFCASSQRFPGVLPTDTQYFGPGTRLTVL.

The chain combines TRBV11-2 with TRBJ1-1; TRBD1 agrees at 8 bases. The J segment lost 4 bases and the V segment lost 4 bases, leaving 2 bases of the junction unmatched. CDR1 and CDR2 from the germline V gene are SGHAT and FQNNGV. This CDR3 is built from 13 residues. In nucleotides, the CDR3 is TGTGCCAGCAGCTGGGACAGGAGCACTGAAGCTTTCTTT. This encodes CASSWDRSTEAFF.

The rearrangement uses TRBV4-1 and TRBJ2-1, with TRBD2 identical over 13 bases. There are 18 residues in the CDR3. Looked up from germline, CDR1 is MGHRA and CDR2 is YSYEKL. Trimming at V came to 3 bases and at J to 2 bases, leaving 7 bases not matched to a gene. CDR3 protein: CASSQGTSGEGTYNEQFF. The CDR3 DNA is TGCGCCAGCAGCCAGGGGACTAGCGGGGAAGGCACCTACAATGAGCAGTTCTTC.

This sequence joins TRBV20-1 and TRBJ1-4, with unresolved D. Between the trimmed V and J ends, which lost 3 bases and 6 bases, there was a span of 5 bases. This CDR3 is built from 11 residues. CDR1 is DFQATT, CDR2 SNEGSKA, per germline (reference sequence). This chain's CDR3 is CSASYDEKLFF. DNA of the CDR3: TGCAGTGCTAGTTACGATGAAAAACTGTTTTTT.

The chain links TRBV28 to TRBJ1-5, with D unresolved. V shed 4 bases and J shed 2 bases, with 9 bases lying between them. The CDR3 has 14 residues. The germline CDR1 and CDR2 sequences are MDHEN and SYDVKM. The CDR3 sequence is CASSSLAGNQPQHF. The CDR3 coding sequence is TGTGCCAGCAGTTCCCTGGCCGGCAATCAGCCCCAGCATTTT.

In this sample, this clone turned up once. In DNA, the CDR3 is TGCGCCAGCAGTGAGAGGGGACAGGATAAGCAGTACTTC. Translating it yields CASSERGQDKQYF. This sequence joins TRBV10-2 and TRBJ2-7; TRBD1 matches 8 bases. Looked up from germline, CDR1 is WSHSY and CDR2 is SAAADI. The CDR3 covers 13 residues. The trim removed 2 bases at V and 8 bases at J, leaving 5 bases unmatched.

J is TRBJ2-1 and V is TRBV7-9; 9 bases are shared with TRBD1. Trimming removed 5 bases from V and 8 bases from J; junction bases left unmatched: 10. Germline lookup yields CDR1 SEHNR and CDR2 FQNEAQ (reference sequence). This CDR3 contains 15 residues. CDR3 nucleotide sequence: TGTGCCAGCAGCGCCACCCGACAGGGGGTCCATGAGCAGTTCTTC. Translated: CASSATRQGVHEQFF.

The chain is built from TRBV27 and TRBJ1-6, with D possibly TRBD1 on 5 matching bases. The CDR3 runs to 17 residues. V gave up 0 bases and J gave up 7 bases, with 16 bases separating them. The V gene's germline CDR1 is MNHEY and CDR2 SMNVEV (reference sequence). In DNA form, the CDR3 reads TGTGCCAGCAGTTTATCCGGGCAGGGTGGTAGAAATTCACCCCTCCACTTT. Its protein product is CASSLSGQGGRNSPLHF.